Sequencing of this T cell receptor beta chain was carried out in a study of regulatory T cells in long-lasting Graves disease. Notes on the study in general: Possibly, accuracy suffered from the small sample size.

Ten or more counts support this clonotype. Its specificity is not known. The CDR3 contains 12 residues. Germline CDR1 MDHEN, CDR2 SYDVKM. TCR beta libraries were built with iRepertoire HTBI primers and Arm-PCR of CDR3 regions. TCRdb ran MiXCR on the multiplex PCR reads and lists one entry per CDR3 protein. The sample shows 320,000 or so distinct CDR3 sequences, 15% to 20% of them seen only once. Time point in this sample: newly diagnosed GD, antithyroid drugs for less than 3 months. From RNA extracted from PBMCs, the TCR library was made. The origin of this receptor is a female donor with Graves disease. The chain recombines TRBV28 with TRBJ2-5; possibly TRBD2 for D (6 bases). The J call is in doubt because the DNA end fits TRBJ2-1 better. Material: peripheral blood mononuclear cells (PBMCs), obtained at new diagnosis, from a patient treated with antithyroid drugs. The CDR3 protein is CASKPWGDEQFF. The CDR3 coding sequence is TGTGCCAGCAAGCCCTGGGGGGATGAGCAGTTCTTC.